What follows are 9 T cell receptor beta chains derived from one specimen sequenced in a study of graft-versus-host responses after intestinal transplantation. Antigens for these TCRs are unknown. Only in-frame clones appear in the TCRdb table, and some are missing; sequencing was by immunoSEQ multiplex PCR. The data contain some 120,000 clones, more than 90% of them seen just once; the ten biggest clones take up roughly 0.16%. Sequencing used unstimulated CD4+ T cells sorted from spleen or lymph node cells, obtained before intestinal transplant. The receptor source for this set is a human donor who received an intestinal transplant.

The CDR3 region is CASSPTGGSYEQYF. CDR3 bases: TGTGCCAGCTCACCAACGGGGGGGTCCTACGAGCAGTACTTC. J is TRBJ2-7 and V is TRBV18, with 8 bases lining up with TRBD2. Unmatched junction bases numbered 1, after V lost 2 bases and J lost 1 base. Germline V gene sequence: CDR1 KGHSH, CDR2 LQKENI. The CDR3 extends over 14 amino acids.

The chain is built from TRBV19 and TRBJ2-2; 10 nucleotides line up with TRBD1. Germline CDR1 is LNHDA and CDR2 is SQIVND (reference sequence). The CDR3 is made up of 17 amino acids. Trimming at V came to 5 bases and at J to 3 bases, leaving 9 bases not matched to a gene. CDR3 region: CASSLRRTGGHTGELFF. In DNA, the CDR3 is TGTGCCAGTAGTCTTCGACGGACAGGGGGTCACACCGGGGAGCTGTTTTTT. Together with reference TRBV19 and TRBJ2-2, the CDR3 gives the full variable domain: DGGITQSPKYLFRKEGQNVTLSCEQNLNHDAMYWYRQDPGQGLRLIYYSQIVNDFQKGDIAEGYSVSREKKESFPLTVTSAQKNPTAFYLCASSLRRTGGHTGELFFGEGSRLTVL.

This chain connects TRBV7-9 to TRBJ1-3, with a tentative D call TRBD1 (5 bases). Looked up from germline, CDR1 is SEHNR and CDR2 is FQNEAQ (reference sequence). The CDR3 has 14 amino acids. Trimming took off 11 bases at V and 0 bases at J, with 14 bases between the two ends. The CDR3 DNA is TGTGCCTACCCCCGACAGATCTCTGGAAACACCATATATTTT. This translates into CAYPRQISGNTIYF.

The chain uses TRBV7-2 and TRBJ2-5; unclear D gene. CDR1 is SGHTA and CDR2 is FQGNSA in the germline V gene. The length of the CDR3 is 15 residues. V lost 3 bases and J lost 1, with 12 bases in between. In nucleotides, the CDR3 is TGTGCCAGCAGCTTTTGGCTCCGGTCCCAAGAGACCCAGTACTTC. Amino acid sequence: CASSFWLRSQETQYF.

The CDR3 region is CASRPGLAEYYEQYF. As DNA, the CDR3 is TGTGCCAGCAGGCCGGGACTAGCGGAGTATTACGAGCAGTACTTC. V is TRBV6-5 and J is TRBJ2-7; 11 positions match TRBD2. The junction had 8 bases not matched to a gene; V was cut back by 6 bases and J by 4 bases. Germline lookup yields CDR1 MNHEY and CDR2 SVGAGI. This CDR3 has 15 amino acids.

The chain uses TRBV5-1 and TRBJ1-1, with D perhaps matching TRBD1 (5 bases). Looked up from germline, CDR1 is SGHRS and CDR2 is YFSETQ. The CDR3 runs 13 residues. V was shortened by 1 base and J by 5 bases, with 9 bases between the two germline ends. CDR3 sequence reads: CASSLPQGTEAFF. In DNA form, the CDR3 reads TGCGCCAGCAGCTTGCCTCAGGGTACTGAAGCTTTCTTT.

The V and J genes are TRBV18 and TRBJ2-2; possibly TRBD2 for D (6 bases). The germline V and J ends were trimmed by 9 bases and 5 bases, with 10 bases remaining between them. Germline CDR1 is KGHSH and CDR2 is LQKENI. The CDR3 runs to 12 residues. The chain's CDR3 is CASHGRTGELFF. CDR3 DNA: TGTGCCAGTCATGGGAGGACCGGGGAGCTGTTTTTT. Looking up the rest from reference TRBV18 and TRBJ2-2 gives the full variable domain: NAGVMQNPRHLVRRRGQEARLRCSPMKGHSHVYWYRQLPEEGLKFMVYLQKENIIDESGMPKERFSAEFPKEGPSILRIQQVVRGDSAAYFCASHGRTGELFFGEGSRLTVL.

The V gene is TRBV4-1, the J gene TRBJ2-7; D possibly corresponds to TRBD1 (5 bases). This CDR3 has 15 residues. The germline V gene has CDR1 MGHRA and CDR2 YSYEKL. V gave up 0 bases and J gave up 1 base, with 10 bases separating them. The CDR3 spells CASSQDLYRSYEQYF. Here the CDR3 DNA reads TGCGCCAGCAGCCAAGATTTGTACAGGTCCTACGAGCAGTACTTC.

The V gene is TRBV5-4, the J gene TRBJ2-1, with 7 bases matching TRBD2. The germline V gene encodes CDR1 SGHNT and CDR2 YYREEE (reference sequence). The CDR3 spans 16 residues. V trimming: 3 bases; J trimming: 0 bases; junction bases outside the gene matches: 6. CDR3 loop: CASSSRGTASYNEQFF. The CDR3 coding sequence is TGTGCCAGCAGCTCGCGGGGGACTGCCTCCTACAATGAGCAGTTCTTC.